A single sample is the source of the 13 T cell receptor beta chains below, sequenced in a study of OX40 agonist ivuxolimab in advanced cancers. Sequencing used immunoSEQ multiplex PCR; TCRdb keeps in-frame clones, though not all of them. The sample lists 90,000 to 100,000 clones, around 90% occurring once. The input for sequencing was CD4+ or CD8+ T cells sorted from blood, taken in a trial of the OX40 agonist ivuxolimab. These receptors were obtained from an adult with an advanced solid tumor such as melanoma, head and neck, liver or kidney cancer.

This clone was seen a few times. For the CDR3, the DNA is TGTGCCAGCAGCGTCTCGTGGGGGAAGGTCACTAATGAAAAACTGTTTTTT. As protein: CASSVSWGKVTNEKLFF. V gene TRBV5-6 combines with J gene TRBJ1-4; D is perhaps TRBD1 (5 bases). Germline CDR1 reads SGHDT; CDR2 reads YYEEEE. CDR3 length: 17 residues. Deletions cut 4 bases from V and 2 bases from J, with 18 bases between. The full variable domain, its missing parts supplied by reference TRBV5-6 and TRBJ1-4, is DAGVTQSPTHLIKTRGQQVTLRCSPKSGHDTVSWYQQALGQGPQFIFQYYEEEERQRGNFPDRFSGHQFPNYSSELNVNALLLGDSALYLCASSVSWGKVTNEKLFFGSGTQLSVL.

The chain couples TRBV7-2 to TRBJ1-5; D might be TRBD1 (6 bases). From germline, CDR1 is SGHTA and CDR2 FQGNSA. The CDR3 is 17 amino acids. V lost 0 bases to trimming and J lost 1 base, with 13 bases between them. The CDR3 spells CASSLAGGAGSNQPQHF. CDR3 in DNA: TGTGCCAGCAGCTTAGCTGGGGGGGCTGGCAGCAATCAGCCCCAGCATTTT.

About this clone itself: The sample holds other DNA sequences that translate to the same CDR3. V is TRBV5-6 and J is TRBJ2-5, with unresolved D. Trimming shortened V by 1 base and J by 1 base, and 5 bases separated the two germline ends. Germline V gene sequence: CDR1 SGHDT, CDR2 YYEEEE. The CDR3 runs 13 residues. This CDR3 reads CASSLYGQETQYF. CDR3 DNA sequence: TGTGCCAGCAGCTTGTACGGCCAAGAGACCCAGTACTTC. The full variable domain, in which reference TRBV5-6 and TRBJ2-5 provide the parts outside the CDR3, is DAGVTQSPTHLIKTRGQQVTLRCSPKSGHDTVSWYQQALGQGPQFIFQYYEEEERQRGNFPDRFSGHQFPNYSSELNVNALLLGDSALYLCASSLYGQETQYFGPGTRLLVL.

The chain is built from TRBV9 and TRBJ2-5, with a tentative D call TRBD1 (6 bases). This CDR3 has 15 amino acids. CDR1 is SGDLS and CDR2 is YYNGEE in the germline V gene. V was cut by 3 bases and J by 3 bases, with 15 bases left in between. The CDR3 sequence: CASSAAGTRKETQYF. DNA for the CDR3: TGTGCCAGCAGCGCCGCCGGGACAAGAAAAGAGACCCAGTACTTC.

This chain uses TRBV30 with TRBJ2-2; the match to TRBD2 covers 11 bases. Germline V lookup: CDR1 GTSNPN, CDR2 SVGIG (reference sequence). The length of the CDR3 is 14 residues. With 5 bases clipped from V and 4 bases from J, the junction kept 3 bases outside the gene matches. The CDR3 region has the DNA TGTGCCTGGGGAGGACTAGCGGGCACCGGGGAGCTGTTTTTT. This sequence encodes CAWGGLAGTGELFF.

The chain is built from TRBV30 and TRBJ2-7; 9 bases map to TRBD1. Germline V CDR1 and CDR2: GTSNPN, SVGIG (reference sequence). Trimming took 2 bases from V and 8 from J; bases not matched to a gene: 7. This CDR3 spans 13 amino acids. As DNA, the CDR3 is TGTGCCTGGAGTTCCGGGACAGGGTGGCAGCAGTACTTC. This codes for CAWSSGTGWQQYF.

The CDR3 DNA reads TGTGCCAGCACCGCAGGGGATACGCAGTATTTT. Residues: CASTAGDTQYF. This chain uses TRBV28 with TRBJ2-3, with TRBD1 as a possible D gene (5 bases). The CDR3 runs 11 residues. V was cut by 7 bases and J by 6 bases, with 8 bases left in between. Looked up from germline, CDR1 is MDHEN and CDR2 is SYDVKM.

The CDR3 loop is CASSLQVTNNSPLHF. The CDR3 DNA reads TGTGCCAGCAGCTTACAGGTGACGAATAATTCACCCCTCCACTTT. The V gene is TRBV7-2, the J gene TRBJ1-6; no firm D call. Trimming removed 2 bases at V and 5 bases at J, with 10 bases between. Germline CDR1 SGHTA, CDR2 FQGNSA. The CDR3 has 15 residues.

V usage is TRBV28 and J usage is TRBJ1-2, with 8 bases fitting TRBD1. This CDR3 has 14 amino acids. Per the germline V gene, CDR1 is MDHEN and CDR2 is SYDVKM. Trimming cost V 5 bases and J 4 bases; bases outside gene matches: 6. The CDR3 is CASSIPGGAYGYTF. The CDR3 DNA reads TGTGCCAGCAGTATACCAGGGGGCGCCTATGGCTACACCTTC.

This rearrangement joins TRBV7-2 to TRBJ2-7; D is undetermined. Germline V CDR1 and CDR2: SGHTA, FQGNSA. This CDR3 is built from 15 residues. V shed 1 base and J shed 6 bases, with 16 bases lying between them. The CDR3 region is CASSLVGLRIGEQYF. The CDR3 DNA reads as TGTGCCAGCAGCTTAGTAGGGCTACGGATCGGCGAGCAGTACTTC. The entire variable domain, with the rest obtained from reference TRBV7-2 and TRBJ2-7, is as follows: GAGVSQSPSNKVTEKGKDVELRCDPISGHTALYWYRQSLGQGLEFLIYFQGNSAPDKSGLPSDRFSAERTGGSVSTLTIQRTQQEDSAVYLCASSLVGLRIGEQYFGPGTRLTVT.

This chain uses TRBV14 with TRBJ2-3, with a tentative D call TRBD2 (6 bases). Germline CDR1 SGHDN, CDR2 FVKESK. This CDR3 has 14 amino acids. The V gene lost 4 bases and the J gene lost 4 bases, with 12 bases spanning the gap. For the CDR3, the DNA is TGTGCCAGCAGCCTCAGGAGGGGAGCAGATACGCAGTATTTT. This encodes CASSLRRGADTQYF.

This chain joins TRBV5-1 and TRBJ2-6, with D unresolved. Germline V gives CDR1 SGHRS, CDR2 YFSETQ. The CDR3 sequence is 15 residues long. V was shortened by 2 bases and J by 4 bases, with 10 bases between the two germline ends. CDR3 bases: TGCGCCAGCAGCTTTCTCCGGCCCGGGGCCAACGTCCTGACTTTC. It is translated as CASSFLRPGANVLTF.

This clone was observed a single time. The chain joins TRBV6-5 to TRBJ2-7, with D possibly TRBD1 on 6 matching bases. CDR1 is MNHEY, CDR2 SVGAGI, per germline. The CDR3 extends over 13 amino acids. V was trimmed by 8 bases and J by 0 bases, leaving 11 bases between them. DNA for the CDR3: TGTGCCAGCTCAGGGGCAAACTCCTACGAGCAGTACTTC. Translated, it gives CASSGANSYEQYF.